This T cell receptor (beta chain) originates from a study of T cell clusters in autoimmune cytopenias. About 39,000 genome equivalents of blood DNA were amplified for TRB. The germline V gene encodes CDR1 MNHEY and CDR2 SVGAGI. This CDR3 is 16 amino acids long. Study-level findings and limits: Physiological T cell clusters of healthy donors were apparently absent in primary autoimmune cytopenia patients.

With regard to this clonotype: Its antigen remains unknown.

Multiplex touch-down PCR amplified TRB using TRB-A and TRB-B pools in one tube. TCRdb reprocessed the multiplex PCR reads and keeps a single row for each CDR3 protein, giving no DNA. This listing includes 12,000 or so distinct CDR3 sequences. These records were also assigned to another study, of T cell repertoires in aging, cancer and after chemotherapy. According to that study: Six age groups, ranging from 30 or younger to 70 or older, included the donors. Over several months to years, re-sampled healthy donor repertoires clearly shared clones. Compared with age-matched healthy donors, untreated hematological or solid cancer patients showed higher blood TCR clonality.

The V call is TRBV6-5, the J call TRBJ2-2; the D gene TCRdb calls, TRBD2, cannot be checked with no DNA. Source material: peripheral blood. The source is a human donor in good health. The CDR3 sequence: CASSYSITGGPGELFF.